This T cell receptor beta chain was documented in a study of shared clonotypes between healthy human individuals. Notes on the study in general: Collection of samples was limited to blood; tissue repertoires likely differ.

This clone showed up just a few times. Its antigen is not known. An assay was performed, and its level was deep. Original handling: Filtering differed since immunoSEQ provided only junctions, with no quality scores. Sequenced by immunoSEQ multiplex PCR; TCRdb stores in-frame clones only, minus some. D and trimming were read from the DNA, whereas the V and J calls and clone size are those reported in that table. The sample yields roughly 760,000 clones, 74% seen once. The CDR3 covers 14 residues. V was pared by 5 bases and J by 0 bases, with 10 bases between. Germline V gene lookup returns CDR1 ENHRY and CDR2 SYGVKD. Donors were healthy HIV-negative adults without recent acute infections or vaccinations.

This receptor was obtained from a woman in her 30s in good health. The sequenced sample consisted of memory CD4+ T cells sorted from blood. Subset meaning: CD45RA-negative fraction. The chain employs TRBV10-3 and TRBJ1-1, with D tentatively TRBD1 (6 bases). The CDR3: CAISQDRLNTEAFF. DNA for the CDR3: TGTGCCATCAGTCAGGACAGATTGAACACTGAAGCTTTCTTT.